The 2 T cell receptor beta chains given below trace back to one sample, sequenced in a study of quantifying T cell responses using KT2 cells. Study-level information: TCR alpha and beta constant-region primers primed reverse transcription of RNA.

Each cDNA got a UMI-containing oligo ligated at its 3' end. An equimolar mix of RC1.1 and RC1.2 primed the beta chain across TRBC1 and TRBC2. One entry per CDR3 protein results from TCRdb running MiXCR on the UMI-ligation and nested PCR reads. The data contain 42,000 or so distinct CDR3 sequences, 17% of them singletons. Input material: PBMCs spiked with cells of the T cell clone KT2. The receptors originated from a human donor.

This clonotype was picked up a small number of times. This rearrangement joins TRBV28 to TRBJ1-2; 9 nucleotides match TRBD1. CDR3 length: 14 amino acids. CDR1 and CDR2 (germline): MDHEN, SYDVKM. Germline trimming cut 6 bases from V and 4 bases from J; bases unmatched to any gene: 6. The chain's CDR3 is CASSPRTGVYGYTF. The CDR3 nucleotides are TGTGCCAGCAGCCCCCGGACAGGGGTCTATGGCTACACCTTC.

This sequence joins TRBV27 and TRBJ2-3, with 11 bases identical to TRBD2. The CDR3 contains 15 residues. From germline, CDR1 is MNHEY and CDR2 SMNVEV (reference sequence). Trimming took 8 bases from V and 5 from J; bases not matched to a gene: 9. The CDR3 reads CASASLAGGQDTQYF. CDR3 DNA sequence: TGTGCCAGCGCTTCCTTAGCGGGGGGGCAAGATACGCAGTATTTT.